This T cell receptor (beta chain) was identified during a study of beta chain features in type 1 diabetes. Study-wide results and caveats: Across all four CD4+ subsets, people with type 1 diabetes showed modestly shorter TCRB CDR3s. Patients with type 1 diabetes showed fewer VDJ junction insertions and more deletions.

Germline loops: CDR1 SGHDT, CDR2 YYEEEE. V was pared by 2 bases and J by 0 bases, with 6 bases between. There are 14 residues in the CDR3. Regarding this clone: Antigen specificity is unknown.

Sequenced material consisted of expressed TCRB transcripts (all of the isolated RNA was reverse transcribed). The read count averaged approximately 4 million across naive, central memory and regulatory T cell samples. Clones were read by immunoSEQ multiplex PCR, and TCRdb kept only the in-frame ones, dropping some. This table holds more than 350,000 clones, 11% found once. What was sequenced was naive CD4+ T cells from blood. V and J are TRBV5-6 and TRBJ2-4; D is possibly TRBD1 (5 bases). The receptor was isolated from a woman aged 18 to 35 in good health. DNA for the CDR3: TGTGCCAGCAGCTTCAGGGCAGCCAAAAACATTCAGTACTTC. It codes for CASSFRAAKNIQYF.